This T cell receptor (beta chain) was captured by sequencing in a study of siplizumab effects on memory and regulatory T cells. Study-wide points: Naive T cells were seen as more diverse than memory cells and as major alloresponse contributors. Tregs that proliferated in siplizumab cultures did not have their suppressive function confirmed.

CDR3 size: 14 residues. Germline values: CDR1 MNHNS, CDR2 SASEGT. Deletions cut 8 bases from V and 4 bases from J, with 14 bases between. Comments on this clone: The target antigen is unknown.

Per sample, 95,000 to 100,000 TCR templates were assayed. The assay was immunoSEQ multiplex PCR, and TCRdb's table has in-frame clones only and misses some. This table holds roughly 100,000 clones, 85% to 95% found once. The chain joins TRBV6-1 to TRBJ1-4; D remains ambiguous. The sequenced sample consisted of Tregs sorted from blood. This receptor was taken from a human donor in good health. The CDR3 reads CASSLIGLNEKLFF. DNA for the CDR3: TGTGCCAGCTCTTTAATAGGGCTTAATGAAAAACTGTTTTTT.